This TCR beta chain was sequenced during a study of blood T cell repertoires in COVID-19. On the study more broadly: Specimens from acute and convalescent COVID-19 originated in the United States, Italy and Spain. PBMCs, B-cell-depleted T cells, or T cells provided the cDNA or gDNA that made up the material.

Authors' methods: How many nucleated cells were present was estimated from reference gene primer amplification. The assay was immunoSEQ multiplex PCR, and TCRdb's table has in-frame clones only and misses some. That table furnishes V, J and clone size, whereas the DNA furnished D and trimming. The table lists about 140,000 clones, approximately 80% of them singletons. The receptor's source is a man in his 60s with active or convalescent COVID-19. Sample: peripheral blood.

The CDR3 DNA follows: TGTGCCTGGAGAGGGCAGGGGTATACTGAAGCTTTCTTT. This encodes CAWRGQGYTEAFF. The chain recombines TRBV30 with TRBJ1-1, with D possibly being TRBD1 (6 bases). Germline V gene lookup returns CDR1 GTSNPN and CDR2 SVGIG (reference sequence). CDR3 length: 13 amino acids. V lost 3 bases and J lost 5, with 13 bases in between.